Detailed here is one T cell receptor (beta chain). Its antigen is as yet unknown. The data originate from a study of T cell responses to AZD1222 COVID-19 vaccine. Overall study context: Investigators merged groups given second doses at roughly 4 or roughly 12 weeks.

Deletions cut 0 bases from V and 7 bases from J, with 5 bases between. CDR1 is LGHDT, CDR2 YNNKEL, per germline (reference sequence). The CDR3 extends over 12 amino acids. Points from the study as a whole: Spike-specific TCR breadth and depth were elevated following two AZD1222 doses. Just a handful of AZD1222 recipients tested seropositive at baseline. In a largely white British group with more females than males, clonal diversity was possibly underestimated.

Sequencing used immunoSEQ multiplex PCR; TCRdb keeps in-frame clones, though not all of them. The sample holds about 120,000 clones; 85% to 95% are singletons and the top ten take under 3.5%. The sample in question was peripheral blood, obtained on day 0 of AZD1222 vaccination. The chain has TRBV3-1 (or the pseudogene TRBV3-2) and TRBJ2-3; D is uncertain. This TCR was recovered from an adult in good health. The chain's CDR3 is CASSQDLNTQYF. CDR3 bases: TGTGCCAGCAGCCAAGATCTGAATACGCAGTATTTT.